What follows are 13 T cell receptor beta chains derived from one specimen sequenced in a study of cytomegalovirus exposure and HLA in healthy donors. Vbeta (60) and Jbeta (13) primers were used in the PCR. TCRdb's copy holds only in-frame clones and misses some; the assay was immunoSEQ multiplex PCR. The top ten clones hold 1% of a sample with over 150,000 clones, 80% of them seen once. The sequenced sample consisted of PBMCs. These receptor sequences come from a woman between 50 and 59 years old in good health and CMV-seropositive.

This chain links TRBV7-3 with TRBJ2-1; 10 bases map to TRBD1. The germline gives CDR1 SGHTA, CDR2 FQGTGA. After removal of 7 bases from V and 6 bases from J, the junction contained 9 bases not matched to a gene. The CDR3 is 15 residues long. The CDR3 DNA follows: TGTGCCAGCACCGACCGGGACAGGGGAGCCAATGAGCAGTTCTTC. It is translated as CASTDRDRGANEQFF.

This clone was recorded once. V gene TRBV6-6 combines with J gene TRBJ2-7; 9 bases are a match to TRBD1. Germline V gene lookup returns CDR1 MNHNY and CDR2 SVGAGI (reference sequence). CDR3 length: 14 amino acids. The V and J ends lost 7 bases and 5 bases, in that order; junction bases with no gene match: 9. CDR3 sequence (DNA): TGTGCCAGCAAGAACAGGGGGCGGTCGGACGAGCAGTACTTC. It codes for CASKNRGRSDEQYF.

The rearrangement joins TRBV7-9 to TRBJ1-4; 8 nucleotides agree with TRBD1. The CDR3 totals 16 residues. Trimming removed 6 bases from V and 8 bases from J; junction bases left unmatched: 14. CDR1 and CDR2 (germline): SEHNR, FQNEAQ (reference sequence). The CDR3 protein is CASRPGQAAALEKLFF. As DNA, the CDR3 is TGTGCCAGCAGGCCGGGACAGGCGGCCGCCCTCGAAAAACTGTTTTTT.

This chain connects TRBV28 to TRBJ1-1; D is perhaps TRBD1 (6 bases). The CDR3 is 13 amino acids. Germline V gene data show CDR1 as MDHEN and CDR2 as SYDVKM. Deletions cut 8 bases from V and 9 bases from J, with 19 bases between. The CDR3 protein is CASVKNTGTKAFF. As DNA, the CDR3 is TGTGCCAGCGTGAAAAATACAGGGACCAAAGCTTTCTTT.

The rearrangement uses TRBV4-1 and TRBJ1-4; 9 bases are a match to TRBD1. Germline-derived CDR1 and CDR2 are MGHRA and YSYEKL. V lost 3 bases, J lost 7 bases, and 6 bases stayed unmatched. This CDR3 comprises 15 residues. CDR3 residues: CASSHWTGAGEKLFF. CDR3 sequence (DNA): TGCGCCAGCAGCCACTGGACAGGGGCGGGTGAAAAACTGTTTTTT.

V and J are TRBV29-1 and TRBJ1-2; D possibly corresponds to TRBD1 (5 bases). Trimming removed 2 bases from V and 8 bases from J, with 15 bases in between. CDR1 is SQVTM and CDR2 is ANQGSEA in the germline V gene. The CDR3 sequence is 13 residues long. This CDR3 is CSVEMSGLGGYTF. The CDR3 DNA follows: TGCAGCGTTGAAATGTCAGGGTTGGGCGGCTACACCTTC.

The chain links TRBV5-1 to TRBJ2-1; weak D call: TRBD1 (6 bases). V was pared by 4 bases and J by 5 bases, with 10 bases between. From germline, CDR1 is SGHRS and CDR2 YFSETQ. This CDR3 spans 13 amino acids. The CDR3 coding sequence is TGCGCCAGCAGCCTGGGACATAACAATGAGCAGTTCTTC. This translates into CASSLGHNNEQFF.

This clone was recorded a few times. The V call is TRBV10-3, the J call TRBJ1-2; TRBD1 might be the D (5 bases). CDR1 and CDR2 from the germline V gene are ENHRY and SYGVKD. Trimming stripped 10 bases from V and 7 bases from J, with 16 bases between. This CDR3 is built from 12 residues. The CDR3 loop is CATTGTKSGYTF. In DNA, the CDR3 is TGTGCCACCACCGGGACTAAGAGTGGCTACACCTTC.

The chain joins TRBV5-4 to TRBJ2-7, with 8 nucleotides matching TRBD2. With V trimmed by 4 bases and J by 5 bases, 14 bases remained unmatched. The CDR3 sequence is 16 residues long. Germline assignment: CDR1 SGHNT and CDR2 YYREEE (reference sequence). Written as DNA, the CDR3 is TGTGCCAGCAGCCCCTCCCTAAGCGGGAGAGAGAACGAGCAGTACTTC. This gives the protein CASSPSLSGRENEQYF.

V usage is TRBV25-1 and J usage is TRBJ2-5; 10 bases agree with TRBD2. The V gene end was trimmed by 2 bases and the J gene end by 5 bases; junction bases not matched to a gene: 2. This CDR3 region has 14 residues. Looked up from germline, CDR1 is MGHDK and CDR2 is SYGVNS. CDR3: CASSELAGAETQYF. The CDR3 bases are TGTGCCAGCAGTGAACTAGCGGGAGCGGAGACCCAGTACTTC. Drawing the rest from reference TRBV25-1 and TRBJ2-5, the complete variable domain is EADIYQTPRYLVIGTGKKITLECSQTMGHDKMYWYQQDPGMELHLIHYSYGVNSTEKGDLSSESTVSRIRTEHFPLTLESARPSHTSQYLCASSELAGAETQYFGPGTRLLVL.

The chain recombines TRBV7-3 with TRBJ2-1; the match to TRBD1 covers 7 bases. Germline CDR1 is SGHTA and CDR2 is FQGTGA. The CDR3 spans 15 residues. Trimming at V came to 5 bases and at J to 3 bases, leaving 7 bases not matched to a gene. CDR3 DNA: TGTGCCAGCAGCGCCAACAGGGGAGACTACAATGAGCAGTTCTTC. Amino acid sequence: CASSANRGDYNEQFF.

The chain links TRBV7-2 to TRBJ1-4, with 7 bases fitting TRBD1. The length of the CDR3 is 14 residues. V lost 6 bases, J lost 5 bases, and 6 bases stayed unmatched. Germline-derived CDR1 and CDR2 are SGHTA and FQGNSA. The CDR3 DNA is TGTGCCAGCAGTTTGACAGGGCGGAATGAAAAACTGTTTTTT. Amino acids: CASSLTGRNEKLFF. Together with reference TRBV7-2 and TRBJ1-4, the CDR3 gives the full variable domain: GAGVSQSPSNKVTEKGKDVELRCDPISGHTALYWYRQSLGQGLEFLIYFQGNSAPDKSGLPSDRFSAERTGGSVSTLTIQRTQQEDSAVYLCASSLTGRNEKLFFGSGTQLSVL.

The chain is built from TRBV5-6 and TRBJ2-7, with D perhaps TRBD2 (6 bases). V was trimmed by 0 bases and J by 6 bases, leaving 13 bases between them. This CDR3 has 14 amino acids. Germline V gives CDR1 SGHDT, CDR2 YYEEEE. This CDR3 reads CASSLGGVYGEQYF. Written as DNA, the CDR3 is TGTGCCAGCAGCTTGGGGGGGGTATACGGCGAGCAGTACTTC.